A selection of T cell receptor beta chains follows, all from one sample in a study of tumor-infiltrating lymphocytes in primary liver carcinoma. From the multiplex PCR reads, TCRdb called clonotypes with MiXCR, one entry per CDR3 protein. The sample carries 300,000 to 350,000 distinct CDR3 sequences, about 61% recorded once. The source material was peripheral blood. The receptors here all came from a man aged 40-50 years with primary liver carcinoma and hepatitis B virus infection. Both conserved end residues are part of each CDR3. Fields, in order: D gene, J gene, clone size, V gene, CDR3 protein, CDR3 DNA. The D gene is left open where the match is weak. Clone size is stated in some rows and not others, as once, few, many or a class when expanded.

>-|TRBJ2-1|many|TRBV29-1
CSGSSVAYNEQFF
TGCAGCGGCTCTAGCGTGGCCTACAATGAGCAGTTCTTC
>TRBD2|TRBJ2-1|-|TRBV12-3/TRBV12-4
CAGNPGLGAGEQLF
TGTGCCGGCAACCCGGGACTAGGGGCCGGTGAGCAGCTCTTC
>TRBD2|TRBJ2-7|few|TRBV6-5
CASSYSGGEGYEQYF
TGTGCCAGCAGTTACTCTGGGGGGGAGGGGTACGAGCAGTACTTC
>-|TRBJ2-5|-|TRBV6-2/TRBV6-3
CASSYGIGMPQETQHF
TGTGCCAGCAGTTACGGGATAGGGATGCCCCAAGAGACCCAGCACTTC
>-|TRBJ2-1|-|TRBV4-1
CANTLLSNGREQFF
TGCGCCAACACACTGCTGTCGAACGGGCGGGAGCAGTTCTTC
>-|TRBJ2-7|-|TRBV5-6
CASRHDGAAYDQYF
TGTGCCAGCAGACACGACGGAGCCGCCTACGATCAGTACTTC
>TRBD1|TRBJ1-1|-|TRBV11-2
CASNADRGTEAFF
TGTGCCAGCAACGCAGACAGGGGCACTGAAGCTTTTTTT
>-|TRBJ2-7|-|TRBV12-3/TRBV12-4
CTSRRLSRSSEQYF
TGTACCAGCAGACGACTTAGCAGGAGTAGCGAGCAGTACTTC
>TRBD1|TRBJ1-2|-|TRBV2
CAGGTGLYGYTF
TGTGCCGGAGGGACAGGTCTCTATGGCTACACCTTC
>-|TRBJ2-7|few|TRBV5-4
CASSQRAGYEQYF
TGTGCCAGCAGCCAGAGGGCCGGCTACGAGCAGTACTTC
>-|TRBJ2-1|-|TRBV5-1
CSSSLESSSNEQFF
TGCTCCAGCAGCTTGGAGTCTAGCAGTAATGAGCAGTTCTTC
>TRBD2|TRBJ2-7|once|TRBV10-3
CAISGTGTSGRDDEQYF
TGTGCCATCAGTGGAACCGGGACTAGCGGGAGGGACGACGAGCAGTACTTC
>TRBD2|TRBJ2-1|-|TRBV6-1
CASRPDRTSGSRYNEQFF
TGTGCTAGCAGACCCGACAGGACTAGCGGGAGTCGGTACAATGAACAGTTCTTC
>TRBD2|TRBJ2-7|-|TRBV28
CASSLLGLADYEQYF
TGTGCCAGCAGTTTACTAGGACTAGCGGATTACGAGCAGTACTTC
>TRBD1|TRBJ1-6|few|TRBV5-4
CASSLSRGQGSPLHF
TGTGCCAGCAGCTTGAGCAGGGGGCAAGGTTCACCCCTCCACTTT
>-|TRBJ2-1|-|TRBV10-3
CAISPTTGRSGGEQFF
TGTGCCATCAGTCCAACGACAGGGAGGTCGGGAGGTGAGCAGTTCTTC
>TRBD1|TRBJ1-5|-|TRBV7-9
CASSFEGTGQSQHF
TGTGCCAGCAGCTTCGAGGGGACAGGGCAGTCCCAGCATTTT
>-|TRBJ2-5|-|TRBV28
CASTLWGETQYF
TGTGCCAGCACTTTATGGGGAGAGACCCAGTACTTC
>TRBD2|TRBJ2-1|once|TRBV29-1
CSVKASPAGGNEQFF
TGCAGCGTTAAAGCTTCTCCAGCGGGAGGCAATGAGCAGTTCTTC
>-|TRBJ2-3|-|TRBV2
CASAGPYTDTQYF
TGTGCCAGCGCGGGCCCGTACACAGATACGCAGTATTTT
>-|TRBJ1-5|once|TRBV6-1
CASSEISCSSQPRHF
TGTGCCAGCAGTGAAATCTCCTGTAGCAGTCAGCCCCGGCATTTT
>-|TRBJ1-3|-|TRBV11-2
CASSPPWTPGNTICF
TGTGCCAGCAGCCCGCCCTGGACGCCTGGAAACACCATATGTTTT
>TRBD2|TRBJ2-7|-|TRBV11-2
CASSTRLAGSGNEQYF
TGTGCCAGCAGCACAAGACTAGCGGGATCGGGCAATGAGCAGTACTTC
>-|TRBJ2-2|-|TRBV10-3
CAISGTPDGGELFF
TGTGCCATCAGTGGAACCCCCGATGGCGGGGAGCTGTTTTTT
>TRBD2|TRBJ2-5|once|TRBV5-1
CASSAEAGAETQYF
TGCGCCAGCAGCGCAGAGGCGGGAGCTGAGACCCAGTACTTC
>-|TRBJ2-5|-|TRBV12-3/TRBV12-4
CASSFGEQETQYF
TGTGCCAGCAGTTTCGGAGAACAAGAGACCCAGTACTTC
>TRBD2|TRBJ2-3|once|TRBV7-9
CASSLASSGIPTDTQYF
TGTGCCAGCAGCTTAGCAAGTAGCGGGATTCCCACAGATACGCAGTATTTT